Below, 24 T cell receptor beta chains from the same sample are listed, as sequenced in a study of blood T cell repertoires in COVID-19. The repertoire was sequenced with immunoSEQ multiplex PCR; TCRdb's copy has only in-frame clones and lacks some. The sample holds over 10,000 clones; 85% to 90% are singletons and the top ten take around 21%. Sequencing input: peripheral blood. These receptors were collected from a human donor with active COVID-19. The donor label of this sample is uncertain.

V is TRBV4-1 and J is TRBJ1-6, with D perhaps matching TRBD1 (5 bases). CDR1 is MGHRA and CDR2 is YSYEKL in the germline V gene. The CDR3 runs to 17 residues. Trimming removed 4 bases at V and 5 bases at J, with 18 bases between. CDR3 coding DNA: TGCGCCAGCAGCCTTGGGGGAGGCCAAGCCGATAATTCACCCCTCCACTTT. As protein: CASSLGGGQADNSPLHF.

The chain couples TRBV4-2 to TRBJ1-1, with TRBD1 as a possible D gene (6 bases). This CDR3 spans 15 amino acids. Germline lookup yields CDR1 LGHNA and CDR2 YNFKEQ. V gave up 0 bases and J gave up 1 base, with 9 bases separating them. CDR3 in amino acids: CASSQEDSANTEAFF. In DNA, the CDR3 is TGTGCCAGCAGCCAAGAGGACAGCGCGAACACTGAAGCTTTCTTT.

The rearrangement uses TRBV9 and TRBJ2-3; TRBD2 agrees at 9 bases. V lost 0 bases and J lost 1; bases outside the gene matches: 6. Per the germline V gene, CDR1 is SGDLS and CDR2 is YYNGEE. This CDR3 contains 17 residues. CDR3 nucleotides: TGTGCCAGCAGCGTAGGTGGCGGGGGGGCCGGCACAGATACGCAGTATTTT. Translating it yields CASSVGGGGAGTDTQYF.

Here the CDR3 reads CASSPRGQVGNQPQHF. DNA for the CDR3: TGTGCCAGCAGTCCCAGGGGGCAGGTAGGCAATCAGCCCCAGCATTTT. The rearrangement links TRBV28 to TRBJ1-5, with TRBD1 identical over 8 bases. There are 16 residues in the CDR3. J lost 2 bases, V lost 5 bases, and 8 bases had no gene match. CDR1 and CDR2 from the germline V gene are MDHEN and SYDVKM.

The V and J genes are TRBV20-1 and TRBJ1-5; no clear D gene. The CDR3 is 13 residues long. Trimming left V 3 bases short and J 3 bases short, with 9 bases between. Germline assignment: CDR1 DFQATT and CDR2 SNEGSKA (reference sequence). CDR3: CSASSLNNQPQHF. The CDR3 nucleotides read TGCAGTGCTAGTTCACTGAACAATCAGCCCCAGCATTTT.

The J gene is TRBJ2-6, the V gene TRBV7-2; no reliable D call. The CDR3 is 15 amino acids. Germline CDR1 is SGHTA and CDR2 is FQGNSA. The ends were cut back, 5 bases at V and 0 bases at J, with 8 bases in the middle. The CDR3 nucleotides are TGTGCCAGCAGCCGCAGGCTCTCTGGGGCCAACGTCCTGACTTTC. This gives the protein CASSRRLSGANVLTF.

The chain joins TRBV28 to TRBJ1-1, with TRBD1 as a possible D gene (5 bases). The CDR3 is 14 residues long. Germline CDR1 and CDR2: MDHEN and SYDVKM. V lost 2 bases and J lost 0, with 7 bases in between. The CDR3 here is CASSLVRVNTEAFF. CDR3 in DNA: TGTGCCAGCAGTTTAGTCAGGGTGAACACTGAAGCTTTCTTT.

The chain links TRBV6-2 or TRBV6-3 to TRBJ2-3; D gene uncertain. CDR1 and CDR2 from the germline V gene are MNHEY and SVGEGT. The CDR3 is 11 amino acids. The V end lost 5 bases, the J end lost 7 bases, and 7 bases lay between the germline ends. CDR3 residues: CASSPLNTQYF. The CDR3 DNA follows: TGTGCCAGCAGTCCCCTAAATACGCAGTATTTT.

The chain employs TRBV2 and TRBJ1-1, with D perhaps TRBD1 (6 bases). The CDR3 consists of 16 residues. Germline values: CDR1 SNHLY, CDR2 FYNNEI. Trimming cost V 5 bases and J 0 bases, with 16 bases left between them. CDR3 amino acids: CASSPSPRDMNTEAFF. The CDR3 DNA follows: TGTGCCAGCAGTCCGAGCCCCAGGGACATGAACACTGAAGCTTTCTTT.

The rearrangement joins TRBV3-1 (or the pseudogene TRBV3-2) to TRBJ2-7, with a weak D call TRBD1 (6 bases). Per the germline V gene, CDR1 is LGHDT and CDR2 is YNNKEL (reference sequence). The CDR3 is made up of 15 amino acids. Trimming pared 1 base from V and 2 bases from J, leaving 12 bases between. The chain's CDR3 is CASSQGSGQTYEQYF. The CDR3 DNA follows: TGTGCCAGCAGCCAAGGTAGTGGACAGACCTACGAGCAGTACTTC.

CDR3: CASSQDGYSGGGNIQYF. CDR3 nucleotides: TGCGCCAGCAGCCAAGATGGGTACAGCGGGGGGGGAAACATTCAGTACTTC. The V call is TRBV4-1, the J call TRBJ2-4, with 10 bases aligning to TRBD2. Trimming removed 0 bases from V and 6 bases from J; junction bases left unmatched: 8. CDR3 length equals 17 residues. The germline CDR1 and CDR2 sequences are MGHRA and YSYEKL.

This chain joins TRBV19 and TRBJ1-2; TRBD1 is a possible D gene (5 bases). This CDR3 is built from 13 residues. V lost 3 bases, J lost 2 bases, and 7 bases lay in between. Looked up from germline, CDR1 is LNHDA and CDR2 is SQIVND (reference sequence). The CDR3 spells CASSMGQNYGYTF. CDR3 nucleotide sequence: TGTGCCAGTAGTATGGGGCAGAACTATGGCTACACCTTC.

The chain recombines TRBV5-6 with TRBJ2-4; perhaps TRBD1 as D (5 bases). V lost 2 bases and J lost 6, with 12 bases in between. CDR1 is SGHDT, CDR2 YYEEEE, per germline. The CDR3 is 14 residues long. CDR3 amino acids: CASSLRGHINIQYF. Here the CDR3 DNA reads TGTGCCAGCAGCTTACGAGGACACATAAACATTCAGTACTTC.

The chain is built from TRBV5-1 and TRBJ2-6; 12 bases are shared with TRBD1. J lost 2 bases, V lost 1 base, and 4 bases had no gene match. Germline-derived CDR1 and CDR2 are SGHRS and YFSETQ. This CDR3 is 18 amino acids long. The CDR3 DNA sequence: TGCGCCAGCAGCTTGCGGGACAGGGGGCTTCCTGGGGCCAACGTCCTGACTTTC. It specifies CASSLRDRGLPGANVLTF.

This clone was observed a few times. The CDR3 DNA reads TGCGCCAGCAGCTTTAATATCCAAGAGACCCAGTACTTC. Protein: CASSFNIQETQYF. This chain links TRBV5-1 with TRBJ2-5; D gene ambiguous. The CDR3 spans 13 residues. Trimming removed 2 bases at V and 1 base at J, with 6 bases between. Germline V gives CDR1 SGHRS, CDR2 YFSETQ.

V is TRBV19 and J is TRBJ2-3; 11 positions match TRBD2. Germline CDR1 reads LNHDA; CDR2 reads SQIVND (reference sequence). The CDR3 covers 16 residues. V dropped 6 bases and J dropped 0; count of bases not matched to a gene: 5. Written as DNA, the CDR3 is TGTGCCAGTAGCTTGACTAGCGGGAAGAGCACAGATACGCAGTATTTT. This gives the protein CASSLTSGKSTDTQYF.

V and J are TRBV7-2 and TRBJ2-1; 7 bases fit TRBD1. J was trimmed by 2 bases and V by 5 bases; bases with no gene match: 3. The CDR3 spans 14 residues. Germline V gives CDR1 SGHTA, CDR2 FQGNSA. This chain's CDR3 is CASSVGTAYNEQFF. The CDR3 region has the DNA TGTGCCAGCAGCGTCGGGACAGCCTACAATGAGCAGTTCTTC.

The chain links TRBV19 to TRBJ1-5; a possible D gene is TRBD1 (5 bases). CDR3 size: 15 residues. Trimming removed 4 bases at V and 4 bases at J, with 14 bases between. Looked up from germline, CDR1 is LNHDA and CDR2 is SQIVND (reference sequence). The CDR3 DNA reads as TGTGCCAGTAGTAAAGGGGTAGCTTTTAATCAGCCCCAGCATTTT. Translating it yields CASSKGVAFNQPQHF.

Comments on this clone: A read error may account for a junction end that differs from germline. The chain couples TRBV2 to TRBJ2-1; TRBD1 matches 9 bases. CDR3 length: 15 amino acids. In germline, CDR1 is SNHLY, CDR2 FYNNEI. Here the CDR3 reads CASSVSAQGANIRIF. The CDR3 nucleotides read TGTGCCAGCAGTGTATCCGCACAGGGGGCCAACATCCGGATCTTC. The full variable domain, completed using reference TRBV2 and TRBJ2-1, is EPEVTQTPSHQVTQMGQEVILRCVPISNHLYFYWYRQILGQKVEFLVSFYNNEISEKSEIFDDQFSVERPDGSNFTLKIRSTKLEDSAMYFCASSVSAQGANIRIFGPGTRLTVL.

The chain has TRBV7-3 and TRBJ2-3; the match to TRBD2 covers 10 bases. Germline CDR1 SGHTA, CDR2 FQGTGA. The CDR3 sequence is 19 residues long. J was trimmed by 0 bases and V by 5 bases; bases with no gene match: 14. CDR3 region: CASSPGLAGARTSTDTQYF. CDR3 bases: TGTGCCAGCAGCCCGGGGCTAGCGGGGGCCCGCACTAGCACAGATACGCAGTATTTT.

CDR3 amino acids: CASSLGTGANSPLHF. The CDR3 DNA reads TGTGCCAGCAGCTTGGGGACAGGGGCTAATTCACCCCTCCACTTT. The chain couples TRBV5-8 to TRBJ1-6; 9 bases are shared with TRBD1. Germline CDR1 SGHTS, CDR2 YDEGEE. Trimming removed 0 bases from V and 6 bases from J; junction bases left unmatched: 1. The CDR3 sequence is 15 residues long. Supplemented by reference TRBV5-8 and TRBJ1-6, the full variable domain reads EAGVTQSPTHLIKTRGQQATLRCSPISGHTSVYWYQQALGLGLQFLLWYDEGEERNRGNFPPRFSGRQFPNYSSELNVNALELEDSALYLCASSLGTGANSPLHFGNGTRLTVT.

This clone appeared once. This chain links TRBV4-2 with TRBJ2-1, with TRBD1 matching over 8 bases. The V and J ends lost 4 bases and 6 bases, in that order; junction bases with no gene match: 2. The CDR3 runs 13 residues. Germline-derived CDR1 and CDR2 are LGHNA and YNFKEQ. The CDR3 here is CASSLQGGNEQFF. In DNA form, the CDR3 reads TGTGCCAGCAGCCTACAGGGGGGCAATGAGCAGTTCTTC.

The V gene is TRBV15, the J gene TRBJ1-1; D remains ambiguous. The germline CDR1 and CDR2 sequences are LNHNV and YYDKDF (reference sequence). With 5 bases removed from V and 9 bases from J, the gap between germline ends came to 22 bases. The CDR3 has 15 amino acids. CDR3 coding DNA: TGTGCCACCAGCGCTGCCGCACGGTCCTCATATAAAGCTTTCTTT. Translated, it gives CATSAAARSSYKAFF.

The CDR3 region has the DNA TGTGCCAGCAGTGATTGGGACAGACGGAATTCACCCCTCCACTTT. It yields the protein CASSDWDRRNSPLHF. The chain uses TRBV6-1 and TRBJ1-6, with 7 bases matching TRBD1. The J segment lost 7 bases and the V segment lost 3 bases, leaving 6 bases of the junction unmatched. The V gene's germline CDR1 is MNHNS and CDR2 SASEGT. This CDR3 comprises 15 residues.